These 23 T cell receptor beta chains originate from one sample sequenced in a study of T cell repertoires in cytomegalovirus infection. Each CDR3 protein gets one entry after TCRdb re-called the reads with MiXCR. The sample yields around 94,000 distinct CDR3 sequences, approximately 16% seen once. The specimen sequenced was PBMCs. These receptors all come from a human donor in good health (CMV status not recorded). Some clones in this sample may be carry-over from other donors' samples.

This clonotype was detected ten times or more. The chain combines TRBV5-1 with TRBJ1-2, with TRBD1 matching 9 bases. The CDR3 has 14 amino acids. Germline V CDR1 and CDR2: SGHRS, YFSETQ. The V and J ends lost 2 bases and 3 bases, in that order; junction bases with no gene match: 2. The CDR3 DNA reads TGCGCCAGCAGCTTCGACAGGGGGGACTATGGCTACACCTTC. Translated, it gives CASSFDRGDYGYTF.

This clonotype was counted at least ten times. The V and J genes are TRBV12-3 or TRBV12-4 and TRBJ2-3, with 9 bases lining up with TRBD2. J was trimmed by 1 base and V by 8 bases; bases with no gene match: 7. CDR3 length: 15 residues. The CDR3 nucleotides are TGTGCCAGCGGATTAGCGGGGGATCGCACAGATACGCAGTATTTT. Translated: CASGLAGDRTDTQYF.

This clonotype came up many times. The V gene is TRBV12-3 or TRBV12-4, the J gene TRBJ1-1; maybe TRBD1 (6 bases). The CDR3 runs 15 residues. Trimming left V 3 bases short and J 0 bases short, with 11 bases between. The CDR3 loop reads CASSFRGTMNTEAFF. CDR3 nucleotides: TGTGCCAGCAGTTTTAGGGGGACCATGAACACTGAAGCTTTCTTT.

This clonotype was picked up many times. The chain links TRBV7-9 to TRBJ1-2; D uncertain. The CDR3 has 15 amino acids. Trimming shortened V by 7 bases and J by 3 bases, and 18 bases separated the two germline ends. Germline values: CDR1 SEHNR, CDR2 FQNEAQ (reference sequence). The CDR3 sequence: CASTSGTDGDYGYTF. In DNA form, the CDR3 reads TGTGCCAGCACCTCAGGCACGGATGGGGACTATGGCTACACCTTC.

This clonotype was observed a handful of times. The chain recombines TRBV4-1 with TRBJ2-5; D may match TRBD1 or TRBD2 (5 bases each). The germline CDR1 and CDR2 sequences are MGHRA and YSYEKL. V was trimmed by 0 bases and J by 4 bases, leaving 12 bases between them. The CDR3 runs 15 residues. The CDR3 reads CASSQEDAGRETQYF. The CDR3, as DNA: TGCGCCAGCAGCCAAGAAGATGCAGGGAGAGAGACCCAGTACTTC.

This clonotype was observed at least ten times. The rearrangement uses TRBV20-1 and TRBJ1-1; 8 bases agree with TRBD1. This CDR3 region has 15 residues. Germline assignment: CDR1 DFQATT and CDR2 SNEGSKA (reference sequence). With V trimmed by 1 base and J by 1 base, 5 bases remained unmatched. This chain's CDR3 is CSARVWTGTNTEAFF. DNA of the CDR3: TGCAGTGCTAGAGTGTGGACAGGGACGAACACTGAAGCTTTCTTT.

This clonotype has at least ten counts. V gene TRBV7-2 combines with J gene TRBJ1-5; D is ambiguous. There are 14 residues in the CDR3. Germline CDR1 is SGHTA and CDR2 is FQGNSA. The V and J ends lost 2 bases and 5 bases respectively, with 10 bases between them. The CDR3 region has the DNA TGTGCCAGCAGCTTACGAAACCTTTATCAGCCCCAGCATTTT. Its protein is CASSLRNLYQPQHF. The entire variable domain, with the rest obtained from reference TRBV7-2 and TRBJ1-5, is as follows: GAGVSQSPSNKVTEKGKDVELRCDPISGHTALYWYRQSLGQGLEFLIYFQGNSAPDKSGLPSDRFSAERTGGSVSTLTIQRTQQEDSAVYLCASSLRNLYQPQHFGDGTRLSIL.

This clonotype was recorded many times. This chain uses TRBV20-1 with TRBJ2-5; D is unclear. This CDR3 region has 13 residues. The V gene's germline CDR1 is DFQATT and CDR2 SNEGSKA (reference sequence). V shed 0 bases and J shed 5 bases, with 10 bases lying between them. The CDR3 bases are TGCAGTGCTAGAGATGAAGTATTGGAGACCCAGTACTTC. Protein: CSARDEVLETQYF.

The V gene is TRBV29-1, the J gene TRBJ1-1; no clear D gene. CDR3 size: 11 residues. The germline gives CDR1 SQVTM, CDR2 ANQGSEA. The V end lost 6 bases, the J end lost 3 bases, and 8 bases lay between the germline ends. The CDR3 coding sequence is TGCAGCGTAGGGTGGGACACTGAAGCTTTCTTT. Amino acid sequence: CSVGWDTEAFF.

This clonotype was found many times. This chain links TRBV12-3 or TRBV12-4 with TRBJ1-3, with D unresolved. The CDR3 is 15 residues long. Trimming removed 4 bases from V and 0 bases from J, with 10 bases in between. CDR3 sequence reads: CASSSRTYSGNTIYF. CDR3 nucleotides: TGTGCCAGCAGTTCCCGAACATACTCTGGAAACACCATATATTTT.

A remark on this clonotype: A much larger clonotype is one base distant, so this may be a read error. This rearrangement joins TRBV12-3 or TRBV12-4 to TRBJ1-6; D possibly corresponds to TRBD1 (6 bases). CDR3 length: 14 residues. V was shortened by 8 bases and J by 9 bases, with 17 bases between the two germline ends. The CDR3 sequence is CASRGQGLASPLHF. The CDR3 region has the DNA TGTGCCAGCCGGGGGCAGGGGCTTGCTTCACCCCTCCACTTT.

Regarding this clonotype: A clone one base away is much larger, so this may be a read error. This sequence joins TRBV7-2 and TRBJ2-7; 9 nucleotides match TRBD1. From germline, CDR1 is SGHTA and CDR2 FQGNSA. V lost 6 bases to trimming and J lost 6 bases; unmatched junction nucleotides: 12. The CDR3 sequence is 15 residues long. The CDR3 sequence: CASRQTGTGPCEQYF. The CDR3 DNA is TGTGCCAGCAGACAGACCGGGACAGGGCCCTGCGAGCAGTACTTC.

This clonotype has more than one count but fewer than ten. The chain uses TRBV19 and TRBJ2-5, with D possibly TRBD1 on 5 matching bases. V lost 10 bases and J lost 1, with 13 bases in between. Germline loops: CDR1 LNHDA, CDR2 SQIVND (reference sequence). The length of the CDR3 is 13 residues. In nucleotides, the CDR3 is TGTGCCACCGCTACAGGTTCCCAAGAGACCCAGTACTTC. Translation gives CATATGSQETQYF. Full variable domain (outside the CDR3, taken from reference TRBV19 and TRBJ2-5): DGGITQSPKYLFRKEGQNVTLSCEQNLNHDAMYWYRQDPGQGLRLIYYSQIVNDFQKGDIAEGYSVSREKKESFPLTVTSAQKNPTAFYLCATATGSQETQYFGPGTRLLVL.

CDR3 sequence reads: CASTPGQGLGEQYF. The CDR3 nucleotides are TGTGCCAGTACCCCGGGACAGGGATTAGGCGAGCAGTACTTC. The chain has TRBV19 and TRBJ2-7; TRBD1 agrees at 9 bases. This CDR3 has 14 residues. Germline lookup yields CDR1 LNHDA and CDR2 SQIVND (reference sequence). V was clipped by 7 bases and J by 6 bases; unmatched bases: 10. Full variable domain (rest looked up from reference TRBV19 and TRBJ2-7): DGGITQSPKYLFRKEGQNVTLSCEQNLNHDAMYWYRQDPGQGLRLIYYSQIVNDFQKGDIAEGYSVSREKKESFPLTVTSAQKNPTAFYLCASTPGQGLGEQYFGPGTRLTVT.

There are many counts of this clonotype. The rearrangement uses TRBV10-3 and TRBJ1-2; D unclear. Germline V gives CDR1 ENHRY, CDR2 SYGVKD. The CDR3 has 13 amino acids. V was trimmed by 1 base and J by 8 bases, leaving 11 bases between them. This chain's CDR3 is CAISEFGGGGYTF. For the CDR3, the DNA is TGTGCCATCAGTGAGTTCGGAGGCGGGGGCTACACCTTC.

This clonotype was counted ten times or more. The chain recombines TRBV14 with TRBJ2-1; 8 nucleotides match TRBD2. The CDR3 totals 16 residues. With 4 bases clipped from V and 9 bases from J, the junction kept 14 bases outside the gene matches. Germline loops: CDR1 SGHDN, CDR2 FVKESK. The CDR3: CASSRTRGGTYSEQFF. The CDR3 nucleotides read TGTGCCAGCAGCCGGACCCGGGGGGGCACTTATAGTGAGCAGTTCTTC.

This clonotype has just a few counts. The V gene is TRBV4-3, the J gene TRBJ2-7, with 10 bases fitting TRBD1. V lost 0 bases, J lost 2 bases, and 4 bases stayed unmatched. The V gene's germline CDR1 is LGHNA and CDR2 YSLEER. The CDR3 extends over 16 amino acids. The CDR3 is CASSQDSGQGAYEQYF. The DNA of the CDR3 is TGCGCCAGCAGCCAAGATTCCGGACAGGGGGCCTACGAGCAGTACTTC.

This clonotype came up a few times. CDR3 region: CAWSYVGTEAFF. CDR3 sequence (DNA): TGTGCCTGGAGTTACGTAGGCACTGAAGCTTTCTTT. This chain joins TRBV30 and TRBJ1-1; no clear D gene. The CDR3 runs 12 residues. Trimming removed 2 bases at V and 4 bases at J, with 8 bases between. Germline values: CDR1 GTSNPN, CDR2 SVGIG (reference sequence). The complete variable domain, with remaining parts taken from reference TRBV30 and TRBJ1-1, reads SQTIHQWPATLVQPVGSPLSLECTVEGTSNPNLYWYRQAAGRGLQLLFYSVGIGQISSEVPQNLSASRPQDRQFILSSKKLLLSDSGFYLCAWSYVGTEAFFGQGTRLTVV.

The J gene is TRBJ2-5, the V gene TRBV28; no clear D gene. Germline values: CDR1 MDHEN, CDR2 SYDVKM. The CDR3 covers 16 residues. The germline V and J ends were trimmed by 5 bases and 3 bases, with 19 bases remaining between them. CDR3 in amino acids: CASSILGRAQEETQYF. In nucleotides, the CDR3 is TGTGCCAGCAGTATCCTAGGAAGGGCTCAGGAAGAGACCCAGTACTTC.

This clonotype was seen at least ten times. The chain couples TRBV7-2 to TRBJ1-1; D gene uncertain. This CDR3 comprises 14 residues. Trimming shortened V by 1 base and J by 10 bases, and 16 bases separated the two germline ends. CDR1 and CDR2 (germline): SGHTA, FQGNSA. This CDR3 is CASSLERRAAGAFF. Here the CDR3 DNA reads TGTGCCAGCAGCTTAGAAAGGAGGGCCGCGGGAGCTTTCTTT.

Points on this clonotype: This clone may be a read error of a much larger clone one base away. Written as DNA, the CDR3 is TGCGCCAGCAGCGGTGGGCGCTCAGGTGAGCAGTACTTC. It specifies CASSGGRSGEQYF. This chain links TRBV5-1 with TRBJ2-7; D uncertain. Germline CDR1 and CDR2: SGHRS and YFSETQ. The CDR3 consists of 13 residues. Trimming removed 4 bases from V and 7 bases from J, with 15 bases in between.

This clonotype showed up just a few times. This sequence joins TRBV11-2 and TRBJ1-6, with D possibly being TRBD1 (5 bases). V was trimmed by 7 bases and J by 3 bases, leaving 10 bases between them. The CDR3 is made up of 14 amino acids. The germline CDR1 and CDR2 sequences are SGHAT and FQNNGV. CDR3: CASTGDGYNSPLHF. CDR3 DNA sequence: TGTGCCAGCACCGGGGACGGCTATAATTCACCCCTCCACTTT.

This clonotype was picked up many times. The rearrangement joins TRBV6-2 or TRBV6-3 to TRBJ2-2; 7 nucleotides line up with TRBD2. Trimming at V came to 1 base and at J to 1 base, leaving 3 bases not matched to a gene. Per the germline V gene, CDR1 is MNHEY and CDR2 is SVGEGT. The CDR3 runs 16 residues. The CDR3 protein is CASSYLERGNTGELFF. CDR3 nucleotide sequence: TGTGCCAGCAGTTACTTGGAGCGGGGGAACACCGGGGAGCTGTTTTTT.